A selection of T cell receptor beta chains follows, all from one sample in a study of T and B cells in COVID-19 patients. From the multiplex PCR reads, TCRdb called clonotypes with MiXCR, one entry per CDR3 protein. The sample contains 15,000 to 20,000 distinct CDR3 sequences, approximately 37% of which appear only once. The material sequenced was blood. All receptors derive from a human donor with active COVID-19. Each CDR3 is given without its conserved first and last residue.

cdr3_aa,v_call
ASSERGRGKADTQY,TRBV5-6
ASSSAVTGTGANVLT,TRBV7-2
ASSIDPTGSYEQY,TRBV19
ASSNGVGTPNTEAF,TRBV6-6
ASSPKGPGKQY,TRBV7-9
ASSQDWTGATYEQY,TRBV4-2
ASSSPGQDPTDTQY,TRBV12-3/TRBV12-4
AISDSSGTTADTQY,TRBV10-3
ASSYSGGMSSYNSPLH,TRBV6-5
SASERGFSDTQY,TRBV20-1
ATSSLLSGGGETQY,TRBV15
ASSLGTGQGDEQF,TRBV5-6
ASSLDRGPNTGELF,TRBV13
ASSFPRGQPQH,TRBV27
ASSLGQVYAQPQH,TRBV5-5
ASSLVIEITDTQY,TRBV5-6
ASSLYSAGNADTQY,TRBV7-6
ASSTFGELF,TRBV18
ASSTVYRGQETQY,TRBV19
ASSPRMSGELF,TRBV18
ASSLVEGAEAF,TRBV11-1
ASSPPGLAGLQY,TRBV11-2
SVSPGEVSGNTIY,TRBV29-1
ASSFWTGHSSYNSPLH,TRBV27
ASSPYNPGQGVPTGELF,TRBV6-4
ASSLAGAYTDTQY,TRBV5-1
AIHGPNNEQF,TRBV10-3
ASSSPERAGDSTDTQY,TRBV12-3/TRBV12-4
ASSLGYRDGAF,TRBV12-3/TRBV12-4
SAETGFDGYT,TRBV29-1
ASSLGQTLSPLH,TRBV27
ASRMMGAVNTEAF,TRBV27
ASSIVGTGTYEQY,TRBV19